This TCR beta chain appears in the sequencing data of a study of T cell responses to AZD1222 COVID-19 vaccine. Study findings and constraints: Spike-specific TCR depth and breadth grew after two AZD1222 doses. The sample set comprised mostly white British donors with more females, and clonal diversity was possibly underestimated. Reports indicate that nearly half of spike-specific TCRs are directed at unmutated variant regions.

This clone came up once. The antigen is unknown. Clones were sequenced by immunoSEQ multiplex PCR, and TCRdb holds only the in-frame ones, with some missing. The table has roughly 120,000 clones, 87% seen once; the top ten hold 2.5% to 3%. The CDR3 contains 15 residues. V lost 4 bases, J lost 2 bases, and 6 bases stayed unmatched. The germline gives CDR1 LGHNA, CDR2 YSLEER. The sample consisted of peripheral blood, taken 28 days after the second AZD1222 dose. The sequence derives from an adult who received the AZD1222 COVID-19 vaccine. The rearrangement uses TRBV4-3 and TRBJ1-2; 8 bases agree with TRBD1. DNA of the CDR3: TGCGCCAGCAGCCCTATGGACAGGGTGAACTATGGCTACACCTTC. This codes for CASSPMDRVNYGYTF.